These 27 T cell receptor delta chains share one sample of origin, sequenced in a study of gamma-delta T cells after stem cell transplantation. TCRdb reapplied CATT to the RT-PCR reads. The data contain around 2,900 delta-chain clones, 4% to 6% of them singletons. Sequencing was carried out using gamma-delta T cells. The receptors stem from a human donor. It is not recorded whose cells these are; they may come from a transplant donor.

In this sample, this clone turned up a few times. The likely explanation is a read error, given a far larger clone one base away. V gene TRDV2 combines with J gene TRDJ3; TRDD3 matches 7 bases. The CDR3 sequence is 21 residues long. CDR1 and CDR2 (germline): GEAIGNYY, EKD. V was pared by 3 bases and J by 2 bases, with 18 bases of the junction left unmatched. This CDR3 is CACDSVEGDARPTWDTRQMFF. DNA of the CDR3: TGTGCCTGTGACTCCGTAGAGGGGGATGCGCGACCCACCTGGGACACCCGACAGATGTTTTTC.

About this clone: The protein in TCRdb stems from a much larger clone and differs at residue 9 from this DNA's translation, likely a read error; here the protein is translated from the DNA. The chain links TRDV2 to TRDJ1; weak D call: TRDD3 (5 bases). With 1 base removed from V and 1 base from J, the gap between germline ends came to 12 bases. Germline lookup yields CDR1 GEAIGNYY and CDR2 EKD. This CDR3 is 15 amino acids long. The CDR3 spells CACDTVGTCTDKLIF. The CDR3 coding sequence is TGTGCCTGTGACACAGTGGGGACGTGCACCGATAAACTCATCTTT.

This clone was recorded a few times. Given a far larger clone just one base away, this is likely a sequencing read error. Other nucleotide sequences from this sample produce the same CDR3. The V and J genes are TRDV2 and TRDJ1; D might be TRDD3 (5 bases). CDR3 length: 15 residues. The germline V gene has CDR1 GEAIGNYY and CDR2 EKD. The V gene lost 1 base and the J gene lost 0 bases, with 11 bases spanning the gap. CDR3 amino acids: CACDTVGTYTDKLIF. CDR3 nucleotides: TGTGCCTGTGACACAGTGGGGACATACACCGATAAACTCATCTTT.

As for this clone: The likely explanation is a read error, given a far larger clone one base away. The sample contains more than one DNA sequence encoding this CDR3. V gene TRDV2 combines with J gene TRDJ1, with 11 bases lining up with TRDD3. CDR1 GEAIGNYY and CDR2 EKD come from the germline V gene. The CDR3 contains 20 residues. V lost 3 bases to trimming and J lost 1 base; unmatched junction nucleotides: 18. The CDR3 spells CACDPLPPVLGDSGTDKLIF. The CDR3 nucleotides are TGTGCCTGTGACCCCCTGCCCCCCGTACTGGGGGATAGCGGCACCGATAAACTCATCTTT.

CDR3 DNA: TGTGCCTGTGACCCTTTACTGGGGGACAACACCGATAAACTCATCTTT. It codes for CACDPLLGDNTDKLIF. The chain joins TRDV2 to TRDJ1; 9 nucleotides line up with TRDD3. V trimming: 3 bases; J trimming: 0 bases; junction bases outside the gene matches: 7. The CDR3 has 16 amino acids. Germline V lookup: CDR1 GEAIGNYY, CDR2 EKD.

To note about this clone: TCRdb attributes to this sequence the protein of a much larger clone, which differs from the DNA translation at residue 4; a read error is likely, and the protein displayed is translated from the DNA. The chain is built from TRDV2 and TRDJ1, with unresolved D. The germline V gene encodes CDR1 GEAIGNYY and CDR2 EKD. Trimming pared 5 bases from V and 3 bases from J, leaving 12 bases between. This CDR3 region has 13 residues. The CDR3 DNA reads TGTGCCTGTGGCGCCATCTCAGCCGATAAACTCATCTTT. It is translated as CACGAISADKLIF.

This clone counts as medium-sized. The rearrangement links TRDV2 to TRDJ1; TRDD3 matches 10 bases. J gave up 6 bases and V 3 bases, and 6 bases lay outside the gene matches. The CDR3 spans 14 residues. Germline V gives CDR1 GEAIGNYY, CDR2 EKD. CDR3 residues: CACDVLGDRYKLIF. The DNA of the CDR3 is TGTGCCTGTGACGTACTGGGGGATCGGTATAAACTCATCTTT.

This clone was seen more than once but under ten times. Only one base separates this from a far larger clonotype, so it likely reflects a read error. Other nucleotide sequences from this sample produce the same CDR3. CDR3 DNA: TGTGCCTGTGACAGTCTTCTGTACACCGATAAACTTATCTTT. Translated, it gives CACDSLLYTDKLIF. The V gene is TRDV2, the J gene TRDJ1, with no clear D. CDR1 is GEAIGNYY, CDR2 EKD, per germline. CDR3 length: 14 amino acids.

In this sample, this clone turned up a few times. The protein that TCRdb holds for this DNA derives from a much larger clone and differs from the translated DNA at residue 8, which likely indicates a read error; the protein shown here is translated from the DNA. DNA for the CDR3: TGTGCCTGTGACCCTTTACTGGAGGATTCCACCGATAAACTCATCTTT. Translated, it gives CACDPLLEDSTDKLIF. This chain joins TRDV2 and TRDJ1; D is perhaps TRDD3 (5 bases). CDR3 length: 16 amino acids. The germline CDR1 and CDR2 sequences are GEAIGNYY and EKD. Trimming pared 3 bases from V and 1 base from J, leaving 17 bases between.

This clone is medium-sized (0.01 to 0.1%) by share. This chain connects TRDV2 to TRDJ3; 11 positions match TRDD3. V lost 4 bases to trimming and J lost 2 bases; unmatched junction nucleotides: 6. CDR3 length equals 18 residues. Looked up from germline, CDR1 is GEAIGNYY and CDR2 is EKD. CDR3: CACEPYWGIAWDTRQMFF. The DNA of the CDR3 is TGTGCCTGTGAACCCTACTGGGGGATAGCCTGGGACACCCGACAGATGTTTTTC.

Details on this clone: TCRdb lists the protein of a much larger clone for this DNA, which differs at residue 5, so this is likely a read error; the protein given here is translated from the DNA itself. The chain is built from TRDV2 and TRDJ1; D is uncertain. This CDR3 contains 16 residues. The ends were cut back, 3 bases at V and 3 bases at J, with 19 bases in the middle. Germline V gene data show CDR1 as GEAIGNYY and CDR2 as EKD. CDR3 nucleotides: TGTGCCTGTGACGCCGTCACAGCGATGAAGGCCGATAAACTCATCTTT. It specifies CACDAVTAMKADKLIF.

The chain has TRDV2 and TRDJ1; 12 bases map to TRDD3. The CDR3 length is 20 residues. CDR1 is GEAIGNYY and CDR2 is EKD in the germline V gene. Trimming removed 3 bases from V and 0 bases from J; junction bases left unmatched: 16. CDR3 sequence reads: CACDPVLGDTRAGDTDKLIF. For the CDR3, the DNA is TGTGCCTGTGACCCGGTACTGGGGGATACACGTGCTGGGGACACCGATAAACTCATCTTT.

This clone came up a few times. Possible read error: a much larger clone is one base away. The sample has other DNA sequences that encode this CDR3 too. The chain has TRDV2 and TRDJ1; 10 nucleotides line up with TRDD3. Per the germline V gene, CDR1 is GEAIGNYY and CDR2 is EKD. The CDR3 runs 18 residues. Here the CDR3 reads CACDTGTLLGGYAEKLIF. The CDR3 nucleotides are TGCGCCTGTGACACCGGGACCCTCCTCGGGGGATACGCGGAGAAACTCATCTTT.

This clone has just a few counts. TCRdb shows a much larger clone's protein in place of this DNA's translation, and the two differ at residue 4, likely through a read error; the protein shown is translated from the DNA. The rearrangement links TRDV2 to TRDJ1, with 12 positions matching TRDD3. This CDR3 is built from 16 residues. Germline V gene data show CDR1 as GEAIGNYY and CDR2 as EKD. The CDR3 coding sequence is TGTGCCTGTGGCACCATCTCTGGGGGATACGCGGCTAAACTCATCTTT. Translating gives CACGTISGGYAAKLIF.

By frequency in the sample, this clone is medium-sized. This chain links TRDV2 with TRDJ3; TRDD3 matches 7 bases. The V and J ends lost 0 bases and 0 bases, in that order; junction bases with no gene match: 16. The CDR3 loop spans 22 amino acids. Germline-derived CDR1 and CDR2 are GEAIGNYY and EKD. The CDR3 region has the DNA TGTGCCTGTGACACCTGGGATACCCCCTCCGCTTTAAGCTCCTGGGACACCCGACAGATGTTTTTC. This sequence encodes CACDTWDTPSALSSWDTRQMFF.

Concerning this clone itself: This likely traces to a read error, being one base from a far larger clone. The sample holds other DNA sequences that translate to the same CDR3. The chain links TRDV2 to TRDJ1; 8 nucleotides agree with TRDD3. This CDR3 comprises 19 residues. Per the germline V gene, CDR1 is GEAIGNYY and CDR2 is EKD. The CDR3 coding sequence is TGTGCCTGCGACACCGTACGGGATACGACGCTTGTATACACCGATAAACTCATCTTT. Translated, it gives CACDTVRDTTLVYTDKLIF.

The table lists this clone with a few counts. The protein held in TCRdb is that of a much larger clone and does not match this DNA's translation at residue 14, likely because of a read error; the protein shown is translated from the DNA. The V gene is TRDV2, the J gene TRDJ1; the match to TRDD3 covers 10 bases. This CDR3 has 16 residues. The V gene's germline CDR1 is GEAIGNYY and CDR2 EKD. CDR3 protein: CACDPLLGDSTDKPIF. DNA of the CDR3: TGTGCCTGTGACCCTTTACTGGGGGATTCCACCGATAAACCCATCTTT.

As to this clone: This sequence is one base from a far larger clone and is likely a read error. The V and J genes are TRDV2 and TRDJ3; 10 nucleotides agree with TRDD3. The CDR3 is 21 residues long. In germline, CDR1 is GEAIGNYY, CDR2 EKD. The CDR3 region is CAYDTVRTGGSNSWDTRQMFF. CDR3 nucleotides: TGTGCCTATGACACCGTGCGTACTGGGGGATCAAACTCCTGGGACACCCGACAGATGTTTTTC.

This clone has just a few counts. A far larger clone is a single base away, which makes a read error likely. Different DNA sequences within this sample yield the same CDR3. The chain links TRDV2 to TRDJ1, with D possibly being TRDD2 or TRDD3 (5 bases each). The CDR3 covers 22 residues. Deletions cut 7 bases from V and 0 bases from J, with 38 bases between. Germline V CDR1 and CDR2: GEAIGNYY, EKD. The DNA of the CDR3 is TGTGCCTGCGACCCGCTTCCAAATCTGCTGGGTCGAACCCTTGGGAACACCGATAAACTCATCTTT. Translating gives CACDPLPNLLGRTLGNTDKLIF.

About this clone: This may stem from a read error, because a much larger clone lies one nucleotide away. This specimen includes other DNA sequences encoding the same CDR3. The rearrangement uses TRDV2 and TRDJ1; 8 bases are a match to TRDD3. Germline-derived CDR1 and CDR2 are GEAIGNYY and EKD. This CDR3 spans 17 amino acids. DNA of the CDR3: TGCGCCTGTGACACTCTGGGGGAAAACAAGTACACCGATAAACTCATCTTT. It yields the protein CACDTLGENKYTDKLIF.

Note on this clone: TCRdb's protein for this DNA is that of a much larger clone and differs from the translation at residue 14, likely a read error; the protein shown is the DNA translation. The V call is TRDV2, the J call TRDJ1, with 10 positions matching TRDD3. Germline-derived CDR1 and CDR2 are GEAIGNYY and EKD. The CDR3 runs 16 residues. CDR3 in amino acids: CACDPLLGDSTDKHIF. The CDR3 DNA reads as TGTGCCTGTGACCCTTTACTGGGGGATTCCACCGATAAACACATCTTT.

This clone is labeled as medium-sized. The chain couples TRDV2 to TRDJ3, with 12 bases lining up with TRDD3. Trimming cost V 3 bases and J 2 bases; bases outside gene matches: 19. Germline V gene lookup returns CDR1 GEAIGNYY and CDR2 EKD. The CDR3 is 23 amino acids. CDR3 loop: CACDFLGDTRSPKGPWDTRQMFF. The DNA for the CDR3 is TGTGCCTGTGACTTTCTGGGGGATACGAGAAGCCCGAAGGGCCCCTGGGACACCCGACAGATGTTTTTC.

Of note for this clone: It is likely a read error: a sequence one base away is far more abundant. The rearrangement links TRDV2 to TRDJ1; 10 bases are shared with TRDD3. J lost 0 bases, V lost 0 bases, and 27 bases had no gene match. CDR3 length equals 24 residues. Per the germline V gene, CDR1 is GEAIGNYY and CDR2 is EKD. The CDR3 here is CACDTLLGDRGGIQGERYTDKLIF. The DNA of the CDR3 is TGTGCCTGTGACACCCTCCTGGGGGATAGGGGGGGGATACAGGGCGAAAGGTACACCGATAAACTCATCTTT.

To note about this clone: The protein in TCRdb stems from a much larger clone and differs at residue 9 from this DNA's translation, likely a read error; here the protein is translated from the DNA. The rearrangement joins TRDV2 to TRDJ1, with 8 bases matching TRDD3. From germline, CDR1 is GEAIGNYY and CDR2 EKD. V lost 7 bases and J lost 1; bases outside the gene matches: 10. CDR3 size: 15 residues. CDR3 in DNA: TGTGCCTGCTTCGTACTGGGGGTCGTCACCGATAAACTCATCTTT. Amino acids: CACFVLGVVTDKLIF.

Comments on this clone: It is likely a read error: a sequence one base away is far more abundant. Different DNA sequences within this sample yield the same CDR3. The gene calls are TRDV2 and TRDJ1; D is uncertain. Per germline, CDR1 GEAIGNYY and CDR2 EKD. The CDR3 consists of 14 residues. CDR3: CACDTLESTDKLIF. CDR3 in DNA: TGTGCATGTGACACACTTGAGAGCACCGATAAACTCATCTTT.

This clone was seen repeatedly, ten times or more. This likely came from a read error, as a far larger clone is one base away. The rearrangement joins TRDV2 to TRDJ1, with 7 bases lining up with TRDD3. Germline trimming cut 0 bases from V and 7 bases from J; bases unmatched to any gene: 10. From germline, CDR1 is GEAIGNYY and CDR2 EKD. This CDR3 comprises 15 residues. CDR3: CACDTVGQDTGKLIF. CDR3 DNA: TGTGCCTGTGACACCGTCGGGCAGGATACGGGTAAACTCATCTTT.

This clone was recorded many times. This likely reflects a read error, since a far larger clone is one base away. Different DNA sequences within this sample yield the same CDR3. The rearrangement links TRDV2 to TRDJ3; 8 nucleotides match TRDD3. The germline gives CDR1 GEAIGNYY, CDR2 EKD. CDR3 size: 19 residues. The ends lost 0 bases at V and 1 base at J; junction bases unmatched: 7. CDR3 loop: CACDTTGGYSSWDTRQMFF. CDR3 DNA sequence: TGTGCCTGTGACACCACTGGGGGCTATAGTTCCTGGGACACCCGACAGATGTTTTTC.